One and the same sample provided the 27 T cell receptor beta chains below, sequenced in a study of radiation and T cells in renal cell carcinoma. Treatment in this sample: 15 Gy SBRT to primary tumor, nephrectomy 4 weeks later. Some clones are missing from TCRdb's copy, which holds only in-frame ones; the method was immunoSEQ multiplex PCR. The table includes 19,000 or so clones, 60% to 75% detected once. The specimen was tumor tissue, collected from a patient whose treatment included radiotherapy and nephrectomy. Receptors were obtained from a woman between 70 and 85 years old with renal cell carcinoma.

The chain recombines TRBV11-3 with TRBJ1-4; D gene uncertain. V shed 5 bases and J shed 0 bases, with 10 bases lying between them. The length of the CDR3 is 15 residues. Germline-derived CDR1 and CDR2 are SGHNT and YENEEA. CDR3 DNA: TGTGCCAGCAGCCCGACGAATCCAACTAATGAAAAACTGTTTTTT. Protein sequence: CASSPTNPTNEKLFF. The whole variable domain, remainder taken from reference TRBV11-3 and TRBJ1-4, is EAGVVQSPRYKIIEKKQPVAFWCNPISGHNTLYWYLQNLGQGPELLIRYENEEAVDDSQLPKDRFSAERLKGVDSTLKIQPAELGDSAVYLCASSPTNPTNEKLFFGSGTQLSVL.

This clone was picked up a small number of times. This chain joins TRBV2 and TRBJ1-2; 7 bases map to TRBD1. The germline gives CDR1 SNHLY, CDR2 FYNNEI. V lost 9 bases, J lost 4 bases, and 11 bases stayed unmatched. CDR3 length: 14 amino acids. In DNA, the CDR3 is TGTGCCAGTACTCGACAGGGAGGATCCTATGGCTACACCTTC. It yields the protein CASTRQGGSYGYTF.

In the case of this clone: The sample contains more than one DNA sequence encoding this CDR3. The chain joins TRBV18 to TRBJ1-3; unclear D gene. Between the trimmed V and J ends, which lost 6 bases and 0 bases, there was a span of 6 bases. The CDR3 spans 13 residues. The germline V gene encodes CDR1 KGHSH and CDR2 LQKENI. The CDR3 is CASSQISGNTIYF. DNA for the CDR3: TGTGCCAGCTCCCAGATCTCTGGAAACACCATATATTTT. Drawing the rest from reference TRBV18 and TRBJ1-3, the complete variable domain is NAGVMQNPRHLVRRRGQEARLRCSPMKGHSHVYWYRQLPEEGLKFMVYLQKENIIDESGMPKERFSAEFPKEGPSILRIQQVVRGDSAAYFCASSQISGNTIYFGEGSWLTVV.

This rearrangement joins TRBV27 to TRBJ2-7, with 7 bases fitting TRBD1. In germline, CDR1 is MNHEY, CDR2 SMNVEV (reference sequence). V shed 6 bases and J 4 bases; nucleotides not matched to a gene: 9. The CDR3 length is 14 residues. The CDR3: CASREDRNVYEQYF. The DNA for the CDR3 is TGTGCCAGCAGGGAGGACAGGAATGTATACGAGCAGTACTTC.

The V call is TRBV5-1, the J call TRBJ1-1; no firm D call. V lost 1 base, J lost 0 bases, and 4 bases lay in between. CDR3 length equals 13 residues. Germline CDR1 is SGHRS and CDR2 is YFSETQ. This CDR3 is CASSLSMNTEAFF. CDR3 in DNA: TGCGCCAGCAGCTTGAGCATGAACACTGAAGCTTTCTTT.

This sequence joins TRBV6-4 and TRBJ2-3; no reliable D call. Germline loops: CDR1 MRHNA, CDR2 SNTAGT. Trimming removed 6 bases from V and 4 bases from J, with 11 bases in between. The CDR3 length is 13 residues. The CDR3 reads CASRGLGSDTQYF. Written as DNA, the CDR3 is TGTGCCAGCAGGGGATTAGGCTCAGATACGCAGTATTTT.

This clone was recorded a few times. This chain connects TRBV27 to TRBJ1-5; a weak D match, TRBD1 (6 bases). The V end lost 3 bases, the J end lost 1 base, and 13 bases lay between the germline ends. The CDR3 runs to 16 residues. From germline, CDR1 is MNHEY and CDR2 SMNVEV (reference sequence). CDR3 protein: CASSLWGGLSNQPQHF. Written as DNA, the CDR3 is TGTGCCAGCAGTTTGTGGGGGGGCTTAAGCAATCAGCCCCAGCATTTT.

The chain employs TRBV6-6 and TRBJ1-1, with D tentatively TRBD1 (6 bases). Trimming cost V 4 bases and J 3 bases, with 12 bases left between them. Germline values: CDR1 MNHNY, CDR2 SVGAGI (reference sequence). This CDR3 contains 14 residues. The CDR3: CASSSRGQDTEAFF. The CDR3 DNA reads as TGTGCCAGCAGTTCACGGGGGCAGGACACTGAAGCTTTCTTT.

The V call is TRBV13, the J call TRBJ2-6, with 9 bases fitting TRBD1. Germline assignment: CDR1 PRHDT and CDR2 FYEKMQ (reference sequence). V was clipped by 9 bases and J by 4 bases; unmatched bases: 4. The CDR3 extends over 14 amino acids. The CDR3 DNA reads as TGTGCCAGTCTACAGGGGGCCGGGGCCAACGTCCTGACTTTC. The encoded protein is CASLQGAGANVLTF.

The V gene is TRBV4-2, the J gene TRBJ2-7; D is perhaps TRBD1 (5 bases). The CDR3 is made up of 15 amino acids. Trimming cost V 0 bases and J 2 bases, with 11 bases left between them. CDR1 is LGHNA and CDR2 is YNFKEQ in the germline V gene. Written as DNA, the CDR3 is TGTGCCAGCAGCCAAGATTGGCAGGGCCCCTACGAGCAGTACTTC. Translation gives CASSQDWQGPYEQYF.

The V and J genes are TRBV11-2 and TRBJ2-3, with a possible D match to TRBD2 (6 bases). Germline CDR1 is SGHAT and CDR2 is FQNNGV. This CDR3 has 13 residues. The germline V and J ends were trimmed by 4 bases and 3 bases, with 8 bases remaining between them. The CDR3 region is CASSSGGTDTQYF. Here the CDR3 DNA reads TGTGCCAGCAGCTCTGGGGGGACAGATACGCAGTATTTT.

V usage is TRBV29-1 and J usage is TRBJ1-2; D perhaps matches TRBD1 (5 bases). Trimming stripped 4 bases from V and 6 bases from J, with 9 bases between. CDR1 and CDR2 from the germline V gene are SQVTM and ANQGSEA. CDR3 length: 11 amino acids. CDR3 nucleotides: TGCAGCGTTGTAGGGACTGATGGCTACACCTTC. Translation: CSVVGTDGYTF.

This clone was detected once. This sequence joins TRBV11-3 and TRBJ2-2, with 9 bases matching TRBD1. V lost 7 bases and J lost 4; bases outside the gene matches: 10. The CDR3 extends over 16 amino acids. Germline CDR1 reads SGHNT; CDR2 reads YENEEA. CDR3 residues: CASKGRTGEVTGELFF. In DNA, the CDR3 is TGTGCCAGCAAAGGACGGACAGGGGAGGTCACCGGGGAGCTGTTTTTT.

The CDR3 coding sequence is TGCGCCAGCAGCCAAGATGCGCCGGGCGGTTTTTACAATGAGCAGTTCTTC. Translated, it gives CASSQDAPGGFYNEQFF. J is TRBJ2-1 and V is TRBV4-1; D remains ambiguous. CDR1 and CDR2 from the germline V gene are MGHRA and YSYEKL. CDR3 length: 17 amino acids. The ends were cut back, 0 bases at V and 4 bases at J, with 16 bases in the middle.

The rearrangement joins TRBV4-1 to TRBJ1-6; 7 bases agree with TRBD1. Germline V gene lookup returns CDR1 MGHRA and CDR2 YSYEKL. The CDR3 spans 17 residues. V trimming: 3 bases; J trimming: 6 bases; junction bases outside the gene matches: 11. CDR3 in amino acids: CASSHPFTGTANSPLHF. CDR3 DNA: TGCGCCAGCAGCCATCCTTTCACCGGGACAGCTAATTCACCCCTCCACTTT.

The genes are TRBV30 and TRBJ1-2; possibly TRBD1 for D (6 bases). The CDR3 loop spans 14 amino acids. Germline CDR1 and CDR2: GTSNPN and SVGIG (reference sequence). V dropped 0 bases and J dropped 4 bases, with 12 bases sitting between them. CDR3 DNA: TGTGCCTGGAGTGTCGTCAGGGGCACCTATGGCTACACCTTC. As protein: CAWSVVRGTYGYTF.

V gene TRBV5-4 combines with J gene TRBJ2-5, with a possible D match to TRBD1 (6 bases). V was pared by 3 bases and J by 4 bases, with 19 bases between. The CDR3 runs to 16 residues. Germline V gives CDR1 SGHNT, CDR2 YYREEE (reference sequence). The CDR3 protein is CASSSYSGQQGETQYF. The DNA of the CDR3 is TGTGCCAGCAGCTCATATTCCGGCCAACAGGGAGAGACCCAGTACTTC.

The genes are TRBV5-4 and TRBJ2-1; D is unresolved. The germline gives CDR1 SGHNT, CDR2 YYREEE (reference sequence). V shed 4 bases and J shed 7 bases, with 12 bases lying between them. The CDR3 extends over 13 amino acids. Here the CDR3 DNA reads TGTGCCAGCAGCCAAACTTCAATAAATGAGCAGTTCTTC. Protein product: CASSQTSINEQFF. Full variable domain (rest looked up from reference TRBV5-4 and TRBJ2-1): ETGVTQSPTHLIKTRGQQVTLRCSSQSGHNTVSWYQQALGQGPQFIFQYYREEENGRGNFPPRFSGLQFPNYSSELNVNALELDDSALYLCASSQTSINEQFFGPGTRLTVL.

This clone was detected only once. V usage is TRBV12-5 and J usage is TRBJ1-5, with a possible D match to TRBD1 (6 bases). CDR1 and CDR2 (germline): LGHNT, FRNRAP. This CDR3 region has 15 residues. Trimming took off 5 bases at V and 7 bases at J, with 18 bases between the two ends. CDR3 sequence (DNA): TGTGCTAGTGGTCCAGGGACAAATCAGGGCCAGCCCCAGCATTTT. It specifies CASGPGTNQGQPQHF.

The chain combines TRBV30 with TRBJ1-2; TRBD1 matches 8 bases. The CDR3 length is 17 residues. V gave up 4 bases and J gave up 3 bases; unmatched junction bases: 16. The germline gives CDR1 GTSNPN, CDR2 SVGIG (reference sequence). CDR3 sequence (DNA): TGTGCCTGGAAGTGGGGCCCAGGGGGCTGGTCTGACTATGGCTACACCTTC. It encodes CAWKWGPGGWSDYGYTF.

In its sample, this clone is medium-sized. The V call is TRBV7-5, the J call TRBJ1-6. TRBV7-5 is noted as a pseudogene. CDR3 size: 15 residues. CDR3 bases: TGTGCCAGAAGCTTAGGGGCCAGCGAGAATTCACCCCTCCACTTT. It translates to CARSLGASENSPLHF.

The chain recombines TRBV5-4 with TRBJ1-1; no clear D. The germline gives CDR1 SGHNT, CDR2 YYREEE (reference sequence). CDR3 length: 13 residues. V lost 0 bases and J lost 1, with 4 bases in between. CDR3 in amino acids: CASSLVSNTEAFF. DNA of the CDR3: TGTGCCAGCAGCTTGGTTTCGAACACTGAAGCTTTCTTT. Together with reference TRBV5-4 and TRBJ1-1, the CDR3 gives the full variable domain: ETGVTQSPTHLIKTRGQQVTLRCSSQSGHNTVSWYQQALGQGPQFIFQYYREEENGRGNFPPRFSGLQFPNYSSELNVNALELDDSALYLCASSLVSNTEAFFGQGTRLTVV.

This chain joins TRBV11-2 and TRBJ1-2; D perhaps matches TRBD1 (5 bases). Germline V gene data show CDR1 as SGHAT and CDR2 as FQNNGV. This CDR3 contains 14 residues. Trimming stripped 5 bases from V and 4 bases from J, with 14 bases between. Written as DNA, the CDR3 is TGTGCCAGCAGCCACTGGGACGACGGCTATGGCTACACCTTC. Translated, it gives CASSHWDDGYGYTF.

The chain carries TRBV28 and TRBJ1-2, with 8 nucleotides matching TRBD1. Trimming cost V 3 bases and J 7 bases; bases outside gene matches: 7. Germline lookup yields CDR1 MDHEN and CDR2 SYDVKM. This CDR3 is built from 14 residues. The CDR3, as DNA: TGTGCCAGCAGTTTGACCGGACAGGGACGTGGCTACACCTTC. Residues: CASSLTGQGRGYTF.

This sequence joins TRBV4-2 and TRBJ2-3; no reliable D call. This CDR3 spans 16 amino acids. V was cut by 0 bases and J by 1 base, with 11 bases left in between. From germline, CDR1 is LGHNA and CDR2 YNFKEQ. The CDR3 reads CASSQETPPRTDTQYF. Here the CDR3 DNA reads TGTGCCAGCAGCCAAGAGACGCCACCCCGCACAGATACGCAGTATTTT.

The CDR3 sequence is CASSRDRPPALQYF. CDR3 DNA: TGTGCCAGCAGCCGGGACAGGCCCCCAGCTTTGCAGTACTTC. This chain uses TRBV6-4 with TRBJ2-7; 8 bases agree with TRBD1. The length of the CDR3 is 14 residues. Germline V CDR1 and CDR2: MRHNA, SNTAGT. V lost 6 bases, J lost 9 bases, and 13 bases stayed unmatched.

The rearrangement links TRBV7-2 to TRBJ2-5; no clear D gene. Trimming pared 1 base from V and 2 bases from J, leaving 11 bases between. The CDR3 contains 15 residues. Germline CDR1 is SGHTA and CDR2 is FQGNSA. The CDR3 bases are TGTGCCAGCAGCTTAGTGCTAGGTTGGCAAGAGACCCAGTACTTC. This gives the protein CASSLVLGWQETQYF.